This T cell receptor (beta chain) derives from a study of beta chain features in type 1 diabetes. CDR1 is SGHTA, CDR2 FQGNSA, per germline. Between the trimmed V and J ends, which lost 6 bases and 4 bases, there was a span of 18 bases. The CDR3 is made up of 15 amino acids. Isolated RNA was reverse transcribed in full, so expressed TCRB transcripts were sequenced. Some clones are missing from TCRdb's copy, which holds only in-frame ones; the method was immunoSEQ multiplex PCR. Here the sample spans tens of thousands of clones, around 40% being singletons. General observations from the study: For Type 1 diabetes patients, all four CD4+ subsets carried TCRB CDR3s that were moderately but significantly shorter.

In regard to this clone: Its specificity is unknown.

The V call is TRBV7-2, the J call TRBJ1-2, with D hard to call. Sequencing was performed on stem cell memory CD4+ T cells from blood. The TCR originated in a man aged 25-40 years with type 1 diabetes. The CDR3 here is CASSLNPARSYGYTF. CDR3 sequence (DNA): TGTGCCAGCAGTCTTAACCCAGCTCGGAGCTATGGCTACACCTTC.